This is a list of T cell receptor beta chains from one sample in a study of beta chain features in type 1 diabetes. Method: immunoSEQ multiplex PCR; TCRdb's copy keeps in-frame clones and lacks some. In the table there are more than 300,000 clones, roughly 12% of which are singletons. The material sequenced was naive CD4+ T cells from blood. The source is a woman younger than 30 with type 1 diabetes. Each CDR3 is given with its conserved first and last residue. The D gene is left open where the match is weak. Clone size is shown for a subset of rows, as once, few, many or a class of expanded clone.

j_call d_call v_call clone_size cdr3_aa cdr3_nt
TRBJ2-7 TRBD1 TRBV4-3 NA CASSQGQGRSYEQYF TGCGCCAGCAGCCAAGGACAGGGGCGTTCGTACGAGCAGTACTTC
TRBJ1-1 TRBD1 TRBV25-1 few CASSEPTGGDGAFF TGTGCCAGCAGTGAACCGACAGGGGGTGATGGAGCTTTCTTT
TRBJ2-7 NA TRBV13 few CASSFGQGIPYEQYF TGTGCCAGCAGCTTCGGGCAGGGAATCCCCTACGAGCAGTACTTC
TRBJ1-1 NA TRBV11-2 few CASSLDLWGPYTEAFF TGTGCCAGCAGCCTGGATTTGTGGGGCCCTTACACTGAAGCTTTCTTT
TRBJ2-7 NA TRBV4-3 few CASPSDNQTYEQYF TGCGCCAGCCCCTCGGACAACCAGACCTACGAGCAGTACTTC
TRBJ2-2 NA TRBV7-7 few CASSPNTGTGELFF TGTGCCAGCAGCCCAAATACAGGGACCGGGGAGCTGTTTTTT
TRBJ2-5 NA TRBV18 NA CASSPRFNRQGGETQYF TGTGCCAGCTCACCTCGCTTTAACCGACAGGGAGGAGAGACCCAGTACTTC
TRBJ2-3 NA TRBV4-1 NA CASGRPSTDTQYF TGCGCCAGCGGGAGGCCCAGCACAGATACGCAGTATTTT
TRBJ2-4 NA TRBV28 NA CASGILGGNIQYF TGTGCCAGCGGAATACTGGGAGGTAACATTCAGTACTTC
TRBJ2-7 NA TRBV2 few CASSETASEQYF TGTGCCAGCAGTGAAACGGCTAGCGAGCAGTACTTC
TRBJ1-2 NA TRBV5-1 few CASSLEGAGYGYTF TGCGCCAGCAGCTTGGAAGGAGCTGGATATGGCTACACCTTC
TRBJ1-6 NA TRBV27 few CASSFTGSNSPLHF TGTGCCAGCAGTTTTACAGGGAGCAATTCACCCCTCCACTTT
TRBJ2-1 NA TRBV20-1 NA CSVRTDNEQFF TGCAGTGTTCGGACAGACAATGAGCAGTTCTTC
TRBJ2-7 TRBD1 TRBV7-2 NA CASRHRPGTETYEQYF TGTGCCAGCAGACACCGCCCCGGGACAGAGACCTACGAGCAGTACTTC
TRBJ2-1 NA TRBV30 few CAWSVADFNEQFF TGTGCCTGGAGTGTAGCGGATTTCAATGAGCAGTTCTTC
TRBJ2-1 NA TRBV9 NA CASSVDGSTYNEQFF TGTGCCAGCAGCGTAGACGGGAGTACCTACAATGAGCAGTTCTTC
TRBJ2-7 NA TRBV30 NA CAWSQKSTYEQYF TGTGCCTGGAGTCAGAAATCCACCTACGAGCAGTACTTC
TRBJ1-2 NA TRBV5-1 NA CASSGGSRAYGYTF TGCGCCAGCAGCGGTGGTAGCAGGGCTTATGGCTACACCTTC
TRBJ2-3 NA TRBV19 few CASTSRETDTQYF TGTGCCAGTACCTCCCGGGAGACAGATACGCAGTATTTT
TRBJ1-2 NA TRBV28 few CASTSGEGLTGYTF TGTGCCAGCACCTCGGGGGAGGGGTTGACTGGCTACACCTTC
TRBJ2-1 NA TRBV29-1 NA CSVGEEVTYNEQFF TGCAGCGTTGGGGAGGAGGTCACCTACAATGAGCAGTTCTTC
TRBJ2-3 TRBD2 TRBV18 few CASSPPRLAGWADTQYF TGTGCCAGCTCACCACCGAGACTAGCGGGATGGGCAGATACGCAGTATTTT
TRBJ2-5 TRBD2 TRBV4-2 few CASSQGPPGSGIETQYF TGTGCCAGCAGCCAAGGGCCTCCGGGTAGCGGGATTGAGACCCAGTACTTC
TRBJ2-1 TRBD2 TRBV7-2 few CASSASIGTSGRNEQFF TGTGCCAGCAGCGCTTCAATTGGGACTAGCGGACGCAATGAGCAGTTCTTC
TRBJ2-3 TRBD2 TRBV11-3 few CASSSGTSGEADTQYF TGTGCCAGCAGCTCCGGGACTAGCGGGGAGGCAGATACGCAGTATTTT
TRBJ1-1 NA TRBV5-1 few CASSMWGGNTEAFF TGCGCCAGCTCCATGTGGGGGGGGAACACTGAAGCTTTCTTT
TRBJ2-7 NA TRBV28 NA CASSLAPDSYEQYF TGTGCCAGCAGTTTAGCGCCTGACTCCTACGAGCAGTACTTC
TRBJ2-7 TRBD2 TRBV2 NA CASTGREGSYEQYF TGTGCCAGCACTGGGAGGGAAGGTTCCTACGAGCAGTACTTC
TRBJ2-7 NA TRBV5-6 few CASSEVGIPLDEQYF TGTGCCAGCAGCGAAGTCGGGATCCCCCTGGACGAGCAGTACTTC
TRBJ1-5 TRBD1 TRBV2 NA CASRLQGAGNQPQHF TGTGCCAGCAGATTACAGGGGGCTGGTAATCAGCCCCAGCATTTT
TRBJ1-5 TRBD1 TRBV19 NA CASSIDSDRAYQPQHF TGTGCCAGTAGTATCGATTCGGACAGGGCATATCAGCCCCAGCATTTT
TRBJ2-2 NA TRBV15 NA CATSRGDGLRTGELFF TGTGCCACCAGCAGGGGTGATGGGCTTCGCACCGGGGAGCTGTTTTTT
TRBJ2-3 NA TRBV19 NA CASSIQGGTDTQYF TGTGCCAGTAGTATTCAGGGTGGAACAGATACGCAGTATTTT
TRBJ1-3 TRBD1 TRBV4-3 NA CASSQGTGAGNTIYF TGCGCCAGCAGCCAAGGGACAGGGGCTGGAAACACCATATATTTT
TRBJ1-2 NA TRBV5-6 NA CASSLDIALPYGYTF TGTGCCAGCAGCTTGGATATAGCGCTACCCTATGGCTACACCTTC
TRBJ2-5 NA TRBV9 few CASSADLYAETQYF TGTGCCAGCAGCGCCGACTTGTACGCGGAGACCCAGTACTTC
TRBJ2-1 NA TRBV4-3 few CASSQRSGQTYNEQFF TGCGCCAGCAGCCAACGGTCCGGACAGACCTACAATGAGCAGTTCTTC
TRBJ2-3 TRBD2 TRBV10-3 few CAIRPSGGVDTQYF TGTGCCATCAGACCTAGCGGGGGTGTAGATACGCAGTATTTT
TRBJ1-5 NA TRBV13 NA CASSRRGQPQHF TGTGCCAGCAGCCGCCGCGGTCAGCCCCAGCATTTT
TRBJ2-2 NA TRBV11-2 NA CASSPYTGELFF TGTGCCAGCAGCCCCTACACCGGGGAGCTGTTTTTT
TRBJ2-7 NA TRBV6-6 NA CASSYGSTGGNEQYF TGTGCCAGCAGTTACGGCTCGACAGGAGGCAACGAGCAGTACTTC